What follows are 28 T cell receptor beta chains derived from one specimen sequenced in a study of CD8+ T cells in alopecia areata. Treatment of the sample: oral pan-JAK inhibitor, 5-10 mg twice daily. Extracted RNA was reverse transcribed, and the resulting cDNA served as sequencing template. Sequencing used immunoSEQ multiplex PCR; TCRdb keeps in-frame clones, though not all of them. The top ten clones hold roughly 0.67% of a sample with about 190,000 clones, about 60% of them seen once. Sequences were derived from CD4+ T cells sorted from blood, sampled at week 4, from a patient treated with tofacitinib. These receptors all stem from a human donor with alopecia areata.

The CDR3 DNA reads TGTGCCAGCAGCGTAGGTATGGGAGGGGACGATTGGGCGCAGTATTTT. Encoded protein: CASSVGMGGDDWAQYF. This rearrangement joins TRBV9 to TRBJ2-3; 7 nucleotides match TRBD2. The CDR3 covers 16 residues. The germline CDR1 and CDR2 sequences are SGDLS and YYNGEE. J gave up 10 bases and V 0 bases, and 14 bases lay outside the gene matches.

The genes are TRBV29-1 and TRBJ2-7, with D tentatively TRBD1 or TRBD2 (5 bases each). In germline, CDR1 is SQVTM, CDR2 ANQGSEA. Trimming removed 4 bases from V and 0 bases from J, with 16 bases in between. The CDR3 is made up of 15 amino acids. In DNA form, the CDR3 reads TGCAGCGTTGCCCCGGGGCAGGCGATCTCCTACGAGCAGTACTTC. As protein: CSVAPGQAISYEQYF.

The chain employs TRBV15 and TRBJ1-5, with 11 bases fitting TRBD1. The CDR3 contains 16 residues. CDR1 is LNHNV, CDR2 YYDKDF, per germline (reference sequence). Trimming took 5 bases from V and 2 from J; bases not matched to a gene: 5. The CDR3 loop reads CATSRGQGAGNQPQHF. CDR3 in DNA: TGTGCCACCAGCCGTGGACAGGGGGCAGGCAATCAGCCCCAGCATTTT.

This rearrangement joins TRBV6-5 to TRBJ2-3; D is possibly TRBD2 (6 bases). Trimming took 7 bases from V and 1 from J, leaving 12 bases between them. Germline CDR1 MNHEY, CDR2 SVGAGI. The CDR3 runs 14 residues. CDR3 sequence: CASTPPGGTDTQYF. CDR3 in DNA: TGTGCCAGCACCCCGCCGGGAGGCACAGATACGCAGTATTTT.

V gene TRBV5-6 combines with J gene TRBJ2-5; D possibly uses TRBD1 or TRBD2 (5 bases each). V was clipped by 5 bases and J by 0 bases, with 17 bases between them. The CDR3 runs 16 residues. Germline V gene lookup returns CDR1 SGHDT and CDR2 YYEEEE. The CDR3 sequence is CASRLMGPQYQETQYF. CDR3 in DNA: TGTGCCAGCAGGCTCATGGGACCACAATACCAAGAGACCCAGTACTTC.

J is TRBJ2-1 and V is TRBV7-2; 9 bases are a match to TRBD1. CDR1 is SGHTA and CDR2 is FQGNSA in the germline V gene. Trimming removed 4 bases from V and 4 bases from J; junction bases left unmatched: 11. The CDR3 is made up of 17 amino acids. The CDR3 region is CASSSAAGTGSYNEQFF. The CDR3 nucleotides are TGTGCCAGCAGCTCAGCCGCCGGGACAGGGTCATACAATGAGCAGTTCTTC.

As regards this clone: It is unclear where the CDR3 begins or ends on the DNA, so no DNA is shown, and the CDR3 is as TCRdb lists it. The chain combines TRBV29-1 with TRBJ2-5; the DNA was not used to check the table's D call, TRBD1. Germline CDR1 SQVTM, CDR2 ANQGSEA. The CDR3 region is 12 residues in length, termini included. Here the CDR3 reads CSVVGTGTTANF.

The chain is built from TRBV10-3 and TRBJ2-2; D ambiguous. The CDR3 sequence is 14 residues long. The germline V gene has CDR1 ENHRY and CDR2 SYGVKD. V was shortened by 3 bases and J by 0 bases, with 5 bases between the two germline ends. As DNA, the CDR3 is TGTGCCATCAGTGAATTGGCGAACACCGGGGAGCTGTTTTTT. Translated: CAISELANTGELFF.

The chain links TRBV30 to TRBJ1-2; D not resolved. Germline loops: CDR1 GTSNPN, CDR2 SVGIG (reference sequence). CDR3 size: 14 residues. With 4 bases removed from V and 1 base from J, the gap between germline ends came to 13 bases. Written as DNA, the CDR3 is TGTGCCTGGATGGTGGAGACAAGTAACTATGGCTACACCTTC. This translates into CAWMVETSNYGYTF.

The CDR3: CSAKGLPSSYNEQFF. CDR3 sequence (DNA): TGCAGCGCTAAGGGGCTCCCGAGCTCCTACAATGAGCAGTTCTTC. The V gene is TRBV29-1, the J gene TRBJ2-1; D perhaps matches TRBD1 (5 bases). With 7 bases removed from V and 0 bases from J, the gap between germline ends came to 16 bases. The CDR3 totals 15 residues. The germline V gene has CDR1 SQVTM and CDR2 ANQGSEA.

DNA of the CDR3: TGTGCCTGGAACCCCGGCGAGGGCAAAAACATTCAGTACTTC. Residues: CAWNPGEGKNIQYF. This chain connects TRBV30 to TRBJ2-4, with D possibly matching TRBD2 (5 bases). The germline V and J ends were trimmed by 4 bases and 3 bases, with 13 bases remaining between them. CDR1 GTSNPN and CDR2 SVGIG come from the germline V gene (reference sequence). CDR3 length: 14 residues.

This rearrangement joins TRBV29-1 to TRBJ1-2, with TRBD1 identical over 8 bases. J gave up 5 bases and V 0 bases, and 11 bases lay outside the gene matches. This CDR3 spans 16 amino acids. Germline-derived CDR1 and CDR2 are SQVTM and ANQGSEA. In DNA, the CDR3 is TGCAGCGTTGAAGATAGTAGCAGGGGGCGGATTTATGGCTACACCTTC. This sequence encodes CSVEDSSRGRIYGYTF. Looking up the rest from reference TRBV29-1 and TRBJ1-2 gives the full variable domain: SAVISQKPSRDICQRGTSLTIQCQVDSQVTMMFWYRQQPGQSLTLIATANQGSEATYESGFVIDKFPISRPNLTFSTLTVSNMSPEDSSIYLCSVEDSSRGRIYGYTFGSGTRLTVV.

The chain links TRBV15 to TRBJ1-5; D possibly corresponds to TRBD1 (5 bases). The CDR3 contains 14 residues. With 0 bases removed from V and 3 bases from J, the gap between germline ends came to 6 bases. Germline V gives CDR1 LNHNV, CDR2 YYDKDF (reference sequence). The CDR3 loop is CATSREGTNQPQHF. CDR3 bases: TGTGCCACCAGCAGAGAGGGGACCAATCAGCCCCAGCATTTT.

The genes are TRBV15 and TRBJ1-5; tentatively, D is TRBD1 (6 bases). The germline V and J ends were trimmed by 4 bases and 7 bases, with 11 bases remaining between them. Germline CDR1 and CDR2: LNHNV and YYDKDF (reference sequence). The CDR3 extends over 13 amino acids. The CDR3: CATSKGGEQPQHF. In DNA form, the CDR3 reads TGTGCCACCAGCAAGGGGGGGGAACAGCCCCAGCATTTT.

This clone came up a few times. The rearrangement uses TRBV6-5 and TRBJ2-3; 9 nucleotides line up with TRBD2. The V gene's germline CDR1 is MNHEY and CDR2 SVGAGI. J lost 0 bases, V lost 7 bases, and 5 bases had no gene match. The CDR3 sequence is 15 residues long. CDR3 amino acids: CASTLAGASTDTQYF. CDR3 coding DNA: TGTGCCAGCACCTTAGCGGGAGCTAGCACAGATACGCAGTATTTT.

The chain joins TRBV7-2 to TRBJ1-1; unclear D gene. The CDR3 loop spans 11 amino acids. Germline lookup yields CDR1 SGHTA and CDR2 FQGNSA. V lost 6 bases to trimming and J lost 5 bases, with 7 bases between them. The CDR3 coding sequence is TGTGCCAGCAGTCGTCGAACTGAAGCTTTCTTT. This sequence encodes CASSRRTEAFF.

On this clone itself: The conserved closing phenylalanine or tryptophan is absent in this CDR3, likely reflecting a read error. The chain carries TRBV19 and TRBJ1-2; D unresolved. The CDR3 spans 16 residues. Germline V CDR1 and CDR2: LNHDA, SQIVND (reference sequence). V was pared by 7 bases and J by 2 bases, with 20 bases between. CDR3 region: CASTKGAVGGNYGYTL. As DNA, the CDR3 is TGTGCCAGTACGAAGGGTGCGGTTGGCGGCAACTATGGCTACACCCTC.

This chain uses TRBV27 with TRBJ2-7; tentative D call: TRBD1 (5 bases). This CDR3 region has 14 residues. The V and J ends lost 5 bases and 2 bases respectively, with 13 bases between them. CDR1 is MNHEY, CDR2 SMNVEV, per germline (reference sequence). CDR3 sequence: CASSRRELTYEQYF. The CDR3 coding sequence is TGTGCCAGCAGTCGCAGGGAATTGACCTACGAGCAGTACTTC.

The rearrangement links TRBV7-2 to TRBJ2-7; D uncertain. Trimming cost V 7 bases and J 3 bases, with 19 bases left between them. This CDR3 is built from 15 residues. The V gene's germline CDR1 is SGHTA and CDR2 FQGNSA. CDR3 in amino acids: CASTLPTAGRYEQYF. The DNA of the CDR3 is TGTGCCAGCACCCTTCCGACTGCTGGGCGCTACGAGCAGTACTTC.

J is TRBJ2-5 and V is TRBV7-3, with no clear D. This CDR3 has 13 amino acids. The V and J ends lost 5 bases and 6 bases respectively, with 13 bases between them. CDR1 SGHTA and CDR2 FQGTGA come from the germline V gene. CDR3 sequence (DNA): TGTGCCAGCAGCCCAAGTGTGGGCCAGACCCAGTACTTC. This codes for CASSPSVGQTQYF.

V usage is TRBV28 and J usage is TRBJ2-7; TRBD1 matches 10 bases. Trimming took 5 bases from V and 4 from J; bases not matched to a gene: 5. This CDR3 comprises 14 residues. Germline V gene sequence: CDR1 MDHEN, CDR2 SYDVKM. The CDR3 sequence is CASSGSDRGYEQYF. DNA for the CDR3: TGTGCCAGCAGTGGCTCGGACAGGGGGTACGAGCAGTACTTC.

The V call is TRBV5-1, the J call TRBJ2-3; no reliable D call. V gave up 1 base and J gave up 3 bases, with 6 bases separating them. Germline V gene sequence: CDR1 SGHRS, CDR2 YFSETQ. CDR3 length: 13 amino acids. The CDR3 is CASSLRLTDTQYF. For the CDR3, the DNA is TGCGCCAGCAGCTTGAGGCTTACAGATACGCAGTATTTT. The entire variable domain, with the rest obtained from reference TRBV5-1 and TRBJ2-3, is as follows: KAGVTQTPRYLIKTRGQQVTLSCSPISGHRSVSWYQQTPGQGLQFLFEYFSETQRNKGNFPGRFSGRQFSNSRSEMNVSTLELGDSALYLCASSLRLTDTQYFGPGTRLTVL.

J is TRBJ2-7 and V is TRBV29-1; 11 bases line up with TRBD1. CDR1 SQVTM and CDR2 ANQGSEA come from the germline V gene. Unmatched junction bases numbered 8, after V lost 5 bases and J lost 5 bases. This CDR3 is built from 14 residues. CDR3 nucleotide sequence: TGCAGCGTTTCGCGCGGGACAGGGGGGAACGAGCAGTACTTC. Translating gives CSVSRGTGGNEQYF.

This sequence joins TRBV11-2 and TRBJ2-1; D gene unclear. Germline CDR1 and CDR2: SGHAT and FQNNGV. The CDR3 is 12 amino acids. V gave up 2 bases and J gave up 7 bases, with 6 bases separating them. CDR3 region: CASSLMLNEQFF. The CDR3 coding sequence is TGTGCCAGCAGCTTAATGTTGAATGAGCAGTTCTTC.

This clone was detected a few times. The chain carries TRBV19 and TRBJ1-1, with D tentatively TRBD1 (5 bases). Trimming pared 5 bases from V and 4 bases from J, leaving 14 bases between. The CDR3 has 14 residues. Per the germline V gene, CDR1 is LNHDA and CDR2 is SQIVND (reference sequence). DNA of the CDR3: TGTGCCAGTAGTCCGGGGGGGACCTTCACTGAAGCTTTCTTT. Its protein is CASSPGGTFTEAFF.

The chain recombines TRBV29-1 with TRBJ2-2; 8 nucleotides align to TRBD1. Germline V gene data show CDR1 as SQVTM and CDR2 as ANQGSEA. The CDR3 has 14 amino acids. V dropped 7 bases and J dropped 4; count of bases not matched to a gene: 8. CDR3 coding DNA: TGCAGCGCCGGACAGGGTGTCCCCACCGGGGAGCTGTTTTTT. It yields the protein CSAGQGVPTGELFF.

The chain carries TRBV27 and TRBJ2-5; 8 bases line up with TRBD2. The CDR3 runs to 14 residues. Trimming at V came to 0 bases and at J to 7 bases, leaving 4 bases not matched to a gene. Germline CDR1 reads MNHEY; CDR2 reads SMNVEV (reference sequence). The CDR3 DNA reads as TGTGCCAGCAGTTTATCAGCGGGGGTGGGGACCCAGTACTTC. Residues: CASSLSAGVGTQYF.

This clone was seen a handful of times. The chain couples TRBV28 to TRBJ2-6; TRBD1 aligns across 7 bases. This CDR3 spans 16 amino acids. The V gene end was trimmed by 6 bases and the J gene end by 1 base; junction bases not matched to a gene: 6. Germline loops: CDR1 MDHEN, CDR2 SYDVKM. The CDR3 sequence: CASRSTGASGANVLTF. In DNA, the CDR3 is TGTGCCAGCAGATCCACAGGGGCGTCTGGGGCCAACGTCCTGACTTTC.